Given below is one T cell receptor (beta chain) in context. Germline assignment: CDR1 SEHNR and CDR2 FQNEAQ (reference sequence). V dropped 5 bases and J dropped 5 bases, with 15 bases sitting between them. The CDR3 has 14 amino acids. Method: immunoSEQ multiplex PCR; TCRdb's copy keeps in-frame clones and lacks some. The table records under 55,000 clones, just over 90% of them present only once. This sample was taken from a study of T cell changes during pregnancy in multiple sclerosis. Sequenced sample: PBMCs (not recorded whether the cells were cultured). The clonotype comes from a female donor with multiple sclerosis, enrolled in a pregnancy study. This chain links TRBV7-9 with TRBJ1-1; possibly TRBD1 for D (5 bases). CDR3 loop: CASSPRWGKTEAFF. The CDR3 DNA reads as TGTGCCAGCAGCCCAAGGTGGGGGAAGACTGAAGCTTTCTTT.